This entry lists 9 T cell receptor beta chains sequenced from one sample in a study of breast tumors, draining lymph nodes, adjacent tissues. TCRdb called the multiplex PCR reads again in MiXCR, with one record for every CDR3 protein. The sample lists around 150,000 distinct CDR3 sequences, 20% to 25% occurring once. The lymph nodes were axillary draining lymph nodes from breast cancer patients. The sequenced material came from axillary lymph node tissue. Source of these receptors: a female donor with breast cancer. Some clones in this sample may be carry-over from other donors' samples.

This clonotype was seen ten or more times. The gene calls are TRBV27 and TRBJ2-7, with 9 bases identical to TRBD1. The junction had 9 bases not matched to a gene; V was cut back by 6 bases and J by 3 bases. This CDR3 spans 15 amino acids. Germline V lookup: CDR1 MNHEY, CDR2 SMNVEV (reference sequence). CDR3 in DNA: TGTGCCAGCAGCCCCCCGGGACAGGGCCTCTACGAGCAGTACTTC. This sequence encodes CASSPPGQGLYEQYF.

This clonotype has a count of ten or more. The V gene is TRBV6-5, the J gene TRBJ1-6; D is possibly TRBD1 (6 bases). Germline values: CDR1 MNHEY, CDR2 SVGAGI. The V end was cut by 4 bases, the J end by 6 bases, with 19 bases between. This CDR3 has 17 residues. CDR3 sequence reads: CASSSYSGGGGNSPLHF. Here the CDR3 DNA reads TGTGCCAGCAGTTCCTACAGCGGGGGCGGGGGTAATTCACCCCTCCACTTT.

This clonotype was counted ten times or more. DNA for the CDR3: TGTGCCAGCAGCTCGGGTGTCTTTGCGGCTGGCTCCTACAATGAGCAGTTCTTC. It translates to CASSSGVFAAGSYNEQFF. This chain joins TRBV9 and TRBJ2-1; no clear D. Germline V gives CDR1 SGDLS, CDR2 YYNGEE. With 4 bases removed from V and 0 bases from J, the gap between germline ends came to 20 bases. This CDR3 contains 18 residues.

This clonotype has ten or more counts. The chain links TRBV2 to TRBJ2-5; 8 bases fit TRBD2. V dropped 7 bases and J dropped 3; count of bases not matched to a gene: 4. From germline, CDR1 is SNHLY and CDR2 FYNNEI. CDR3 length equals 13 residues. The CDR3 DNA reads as TGTGCCAGCACTCGTAGCGGGAAAGAGACCCAGTACTTC. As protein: CASTRSGKETQYF.

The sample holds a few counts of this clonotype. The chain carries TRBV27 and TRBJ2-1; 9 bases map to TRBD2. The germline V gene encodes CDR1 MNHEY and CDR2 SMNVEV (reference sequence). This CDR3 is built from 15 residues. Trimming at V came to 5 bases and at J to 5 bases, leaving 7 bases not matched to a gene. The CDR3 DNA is TGTGCCAGCAGTCGTCCGGGACTAGCAGACAATGAGCAGTTCTTC. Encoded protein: CASSRPGLADNEQFF.

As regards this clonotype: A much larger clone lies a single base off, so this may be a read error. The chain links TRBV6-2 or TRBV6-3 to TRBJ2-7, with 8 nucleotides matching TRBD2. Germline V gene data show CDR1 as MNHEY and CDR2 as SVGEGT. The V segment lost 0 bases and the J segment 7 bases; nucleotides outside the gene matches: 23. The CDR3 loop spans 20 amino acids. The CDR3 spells CASSYSRCPGGTTGFREQYF. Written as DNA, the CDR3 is TGTGCCAGCAGTTACTCGAGGTGTCCGGGAGGGACTACCGGTTTCCGGGAGCAGTACTTC.

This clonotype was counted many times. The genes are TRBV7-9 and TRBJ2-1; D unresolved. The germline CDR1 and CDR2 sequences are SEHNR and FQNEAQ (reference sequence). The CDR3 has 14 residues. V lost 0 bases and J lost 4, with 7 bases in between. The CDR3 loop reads CASSLADGYNEQFF. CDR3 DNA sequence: TGTGCCAGCAGCTTAGCGGACGGATACAATGAGCAGTTCTTC.

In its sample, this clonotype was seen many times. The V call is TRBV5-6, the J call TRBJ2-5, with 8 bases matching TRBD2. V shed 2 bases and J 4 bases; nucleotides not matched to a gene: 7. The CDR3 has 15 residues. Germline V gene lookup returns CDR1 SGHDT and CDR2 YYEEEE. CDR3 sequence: CASSLTSGSRETQYF. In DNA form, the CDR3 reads TGTGCCAGCAGCTTAACCAGCGGGAGCCGAGAGACCCAGTACTTC.

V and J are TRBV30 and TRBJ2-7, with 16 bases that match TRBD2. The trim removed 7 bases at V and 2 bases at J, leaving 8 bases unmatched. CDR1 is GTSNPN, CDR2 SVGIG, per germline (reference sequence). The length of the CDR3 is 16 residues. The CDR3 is CASTGLAGGNAYEQYF. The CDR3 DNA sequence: TGTGCCTCCACGGGACTAGCGGGAGGGAACGCCTACGAGCAGTACTTC.